The T cell receptor beta chain under discussion was sequenced for a study of blood T cells in healthy people across ages. General study results and limits: Diversity was estimated from one million T cells, and these estimates were considered underestimates. Per-million-T-cell TCR beta diversity fell roughly linearly with age.

With 0 bases clipped from V and 3 bases from J, the junction kept 2 bases outside the gene matches. Germline values: CDR1 MNHNS, CDR2 SASEGT. This CDR3 is 15 amino acids long. Researchers isolated at least 6.5 million PBMCs per sample. PCR was performed a second time for about 7 to 11 cycles using a sample-barcoded 5' primer and a J-beta primer mix. Every molecule of cDNA carried a tag from a template-switch adaptor with 12 random nucleotides. TCRdb reprocessed the 5' RACE reads via MiXCR and lists one record per CDR3 protein. The table includes around 280,000 distinct CDR3 sequences, roughly 29% detected once. About this clonotype: Its antigen is currently unknown.

V and J are TRBV6-1 and TRBJ2-1; 7 positions match TRBD1. The clonotype comes from a woman aged 65 to 85 in good health. The sample taken for sequencing was blood. This CDR3 reads CASSEASGGYNEQFF. DNA of the CDR3: TGTGCCAGCAGTGAAGCGTCAGGGGGCTACAATGAGCAGTTCTTC.